Below are 8 T cell receptor beta chains sequenced from a single sample in a study of shared clonotypes between healthy human individuals. Clones were sequenced by immunoSEQ multiplex PCR, and TCRdb holds only the in-frame ones, with some missing. The table shows over a million clones, with about 80% occurring only once. Sequenced sample: memory CD4+ T cells from PBMCs. Subset: CD45RA-negative fraction. The receptor set was obtained from a young man in good health. Some clones in this sample may be carry-over from other donors' samples.

This rearrangement joins TRBV7-9 to TRBJ2-7; possibly TRBD2 for D (6 bases). Per germline, CDR1 SEHNR and CDR2 FQNEAQ (reference sequence). V dropped 5 bases and J dropped 3 bases, with 14 bases sitting between them. The CDR3 is 14 residues long. The CDR3 is CASSPIGGDYEQYF. CDR3 DNA sequence: TGTGCCAGCAGCCCCATAGGCGGGGACTACGAGCAGTACTTC.

V gene TRBV9 combines with J gene TRBJ1-5; 7 positions agree with TRBD1. Looked up from germline, CDR1 is SGDLS and CDR2 is YYNGEE. CDR3 length: 15 residues. Germline trimming cut 4 bases from V and 0 bases from J; bases unmatched to any gene: 4. The CDR3 region has the DNA TGTGCCAGCAGCCCCAGGGACAGTAGCAATCAGCCCCAGCATTTT. Translating it yields CASSPRDSSNQPQHF.

This clone has more than one count but fewer than ten. This may be a read error, as it is one base from a much larger clone. Additional DNA sequences in this sample encode the identical CDR3. The chain couples TRBV30 to TRBJ1-1; the match to TRBD1 covers 7 bases. V was pared by 0 bases and J by 2 bases, with 15 bases of the junction left unmatched. The CDR3 contains 18 residues. The germline CDR1 and CDR2 sequences are GTSNPN and SVGIG (reference sequence). The CDR3 loop is CAWSVPNRGRGRNTEAFF. Here the CDR3 DNA reads TGTGCCTGGAGTGTCCCCAACAGGGGTCGAGGGCGAAACACTGAAGCTTTCTTT.

The rearrangement uses TRBV28 and TRBJ2-2; possibly TRBD1 for D (6 bases). The CDR3 loop spans 15 amino acids. V lost 1 base and J 3 bases, leaving 9 bases between the germline ends. CDR1 MDHEN and CDR2 SYDVKM come from the germline V gene. The CDR3 region is CASSLLQGHTGELFF. In DNA, the CDR3 is TGTGCCAGCAGTTTATTACAGGGTCACACCGGGGAGCTGTTTTTT. Full variable domain (rest looked up from reference TRBV28 and TRBJ2-2): DVKVTQSSRYLVKRTGEKVFLECVQDMDHENMFWYRQDPGLGLRLIYFSYDVKMKEKGDIPEGYSVSREKKERFSLILESASTNQTSMYLCASSLLQGHTGELFFGEGSRLTVL.

The V and J genes are TRBV5-4 and TRBJ2-7; D remains unclear. The CDR3 covers 13 residues. Germline loops: CDR1 SGHNT, CDR2 YYREEE (reference sequence). V was clipped by 4 bases and J by 2 bases, with 10 bases between them. The CDR3 here is CASSPGRPYEQYF. DNA of the CDR3: TGTGCCAGCAGCCCAGGCCGTCCCTACGAGCAGTACTTC.

V gene TRBV11-2 combines with J gene TRBJ2-1; D unclear. The V gene lost 4 bases and the J gene lost 7 bases, with 17 bases spanning the gap. There are 15 residues in the CDR3. The germline V gene has CDR1 SGHAT and CDR2 FQNNGV. CDR3 sequence: CASSSLRDRGNEQFF. The CDR3 region has the DNA TGTGCCAGCAGCTCTCTCCGCGACCGAGGTAATGAGCAGTTCTTC.

The rearrangement links TRBV9 to TRBJ2-3, with D perhaps matching TRBD2 (6 bases). The CDR3 extends over 15 amino acids. With 0 bases removed from V and 7 bases from J, the gap between germline ends came to 15 bases. Germline CDR1 and CDR2: SGDLS and YYNGEE. The chain's CDR3 is CASSVAGRRGYTQYF. The DNA for the CDR3 is TGTGCCAGCAGCGTAGCGGGGCGTCGGGGGTATACGCAGTATTTT.

The V gene is TRBV18, the J gene TRBJ2-3; D not resolved. The ends were cut back, 3 bases at V and 7 bases at J, with 14 bases in the middle. In germline, CDR1 is KGHSH, CDR2 LQKENI. The CDR3 has 14 residues. The DNA for the CDR3 is TGTGCCAGCTCACCCCCAGTCGAGAGAAATACGCAGTATTTT. Residues: CASSPPVERNTQYF.